Shown below are 27 T cell receptor beta chains from a single sample sequenced in a study of T cell repertoires in cytomegalovirus infection. MiXCR, applied by TCRdb to the reads, yields one record per CDR3 protein. The sample consists of about 740,000 distinct CDR3 sequences, 35% of them appearing once. The sample comprised PBMCs. These receptors were collected from a human donor in good health (CMV status not recorded). Some clones in this sample may be carry-over from other donors' samples.

J is TRBJ1-2 and V is TRBV10-3; D not resolved. This CDR3 spans 13 amino acids. With 1 base removed from V and 4 bases from J, the gap between germline ends came to 7 bases. Germline CDR1 ENHRY, CDR2 SYGVKD. As DNA, the CDR3 is TGTGCCATCAGTGAGTACCTCTGCTATGGCTACACCTTC. This translates into CAISEYLCYGYTF.

The V and J genes are TRBV10-3 and TRBJ2-2; TRBD1 is a possible D gene (5 bases). CDR3 length: 13 residues. Germline V gene lookup returns CDR1 ENHRY and CDR2 SYGVKD. V was trimmed by 6 bases and J by 5 bases, leaving 10 bases between them. Here the CDR3 DNA reads TGTGCCATCAGCCAGGGCAGGACCGGGGAGCTGTTTTTT. It codes for CAISQGRTGELFF.

This clonotype has at least ten counts. This chain uses TRBV7-9 with TRBJ1-2, with 7 bases fitting TRBD1. Germline V gene lookup returns CDR1 SEHNR and CDR2 FQNEAQ (reference sequence). V lost 5 bases, J lost 8 bases, and 8 bases stayed unmatched. This CDR3 spans 13 amino acids. The CDR3 loop reads CASSPTGSAGYTF. The CDR3 region has the DNA TGTGCCAGCAGCCCGACAGGGTCGGCAGGCTACACCTTC.

To note about this clonotype: A much larger clone lies a single base off, so this may be a read error. The rearrangement joins TRBV6-5 to TRBJ2-2; D remains unclear. From germline, CDR1 is MNHEY and CDR2 SVGAGI. The CDR3 spans 13 residues. The V and J ends lost 0 bases and 5 bases respectively, with 4 bases between them. This chain's CDR3 is CASSYSRTGELFF. Here the CDR3 DNA reads TGTGCCAGCAGTTACTCACGGACCGGGGAGCTGTTTTTT.

The chain couples TRBV27 to TRBJ2-5, with D tentatively TRBD1 (5 bases). V was cut by 1 base and J by 5 bases, with 17 bases left in between. The CDR3 runs 16 residues. CDR1 and CDR2 (germline): MNHEY, SMNVEV (reference sequence). The CDR3 nucleotides are TGTGCCAGCAGTTTATTCGCAGGGCTGGTGGGGGAGACCCAGTACTTC. Protein product: CASSLFAGLVGETQYF.

In this sample, this clonotype turned up a few times. The genes are TRBV4-3 and TRBJ2-1; 8 positions agree with TRBD2. V lost 1 base and J lost 12; bases outside the gene matches: 14. The germline gives CDR1 LGHNA, CDR2 YSLEER. This CDR3 has 16 amino acids. The DNA for the CDR3 is TGCGCCAGCAGCCAAGTGCATGGCGGGGGGTTCGATGGGCAGTTCTTC. Protein: CASSQVHGGGFDGQFF.

The sample holds a few counts of this clonotype. The gene calls are TRBV7-6 and TRBJ2-1; D not certain. Deletions cut 6 bases from V and 2 bases from J, with 20 bases between. The CDR3 covers 17 residues. The germline CDR1 and CDR2 sequences are SGHVS and FNYEAQ. CDR3 in amino acids: CASRLTGRVSPYNEQFF. CDR3 in DNA: TGTGCCAGCAGACTTACTGGCCGGGTAAGCCCCTACAATGAGCAGTTCTTC. Supplemented by reference TRBV7-6 and TRBJ2-1, the full variable domain reads GAGVSQSPRYKVTKRGQDVALRCDPISGHVSLYWYRQALGQGPEFLTYFNYEAQQDKSGLPNDRFSAERPEGSISTLTIQRTEQRDSAMYRCASRLTGRVSPYNEQFFGPGTRLTVL.

The chain couples TRBV6-5 to TRBJ1-1; weak D call: TRBD1 (5 bases). The germline V gene encodes CDR1 MNHEY and CDR2 SVGAGI. The CDR3 has 18 amino acids. The V end lost 0 bases, the J end lost 0 bases, and 17 bases lay between the germline ends. The CDR3 DNA reads TGTGCCAGCAGTTACTCTGCGGGGGGGTACCGAATGAACACTGAAGCTTTCTTT. It codes for CASSYSAGGYRMNTEAFF.

The chain combines TRBV25-1 with TRBJ2-2; TRBD2 is a possible D gene (6 bases). CDR1 is MGHDK and CDR2 is SYGVNS in the germline V gene. The CDR3 is 16 amino acids. Trimming stripped 8 bases from V and 4 bases from J, with 20 bases between. CDR3 nucleotide sequence: TGTGCCAGCGGAGGGTCGGGGTGGGGTGTCACCGGGGAGCTGTTTTTT. The encoded protein is CASGGSGWGVTGELFF. Full variable domain (remainder filled in from reference TRBV25-1 and TRBJ2-2): EADIYQTPRYLVIGTGKKITLECSQTMGHDKMYWYQQDPGMELHLIHYSYGVNSTEKGDLSSESTVSRIRTEHFPLTLESARPSHTSQYLCASGGSGWGVTGELFFGEGSRLTVL.

The count of this clonotype is one. The J gene is TRBJ2-1, the V gene TRBV24-1; TRBD2 is a possible D gene (7 bases). The CDR3 contains 14 residues. Deletions cut 7 bases from V and 9 bases from J, with 18 bases between. Germline assignment: CDR1 KGHDR and CDR2 SFDVKD. The CDR3 sequence is CATSHEGGRSEQFF. CDR3 nucleotide sequence: TGTGCCACCAGCCACGAGGGGGGGCGAAGTGAGCAGTTCTTC.

In its sample, this clonotype was seen once. V is TRBV5-1 and J is TRBJ2-5, with a tentative D call TRBD2 (5 bases). Looked up from germline, CDR1 is SGHRS and CDR2 is YFSETQ. The CDR3 extends over 14 amino acids. V dropped 2 bases and J dropped 2 bases, with 10 bases sitting between them. The CDR3 sequence is CASSFTGEQETQYF. The CDR3, as DNA: TGCGCCAGCAGCTTTACCGGGGAACAAGAGACCCAGTACTTC.

This clonotype was recorded a few times. CDR3 region: CASSSAGTRIGELFF. The CDR3 DNA follows: TGTGCCAGCAGTTCCGCCGGGACTAGAATCGGGGAGCTGTTTTTT. This chain connects TRBV12-3 or TRBV12-4 to TRBJ2-2; 8 nucleotides line up with TRBD2. The trim removed 4 bases at V and 7 bases at J, leaving 8 bases unmatched. The CDR3 length is 15 residues.

This clonotype has a count of ten or more. The DNA for the CDR3 is TGTGCCAGCAGCCGGGCCCCCCGAGGAGAGACCCAGTACTTC. This encodes CASSRAPRGETQYF. The chain carries TRBV7-2 and TRBJ2-5; no clear D. CDR3 length: 14 amino acids. V was cut by 5 bases and J by 4 bases, with 14 bases left in between. Germline CDR1 and CDR2: SGHTA and FQGNSA.

On this clonotype itself: This may stem from a read error, because a much larger clone lies one nucleotide away. V and J are TRBV19 and TRBJ2-1, with 8 bases fitting TRBD2. Trimming at V came to 9 bases and at J to 0 bases, leaving 4 bases not matched to a gene. The CDR3 contains 14 residues. Germline V CDR1 and CDR2: LNHDA, SQIVND (reference sequence). Here the CDR3 reads CASKSGSSYNEQFF. In nucleotides, the CDR3 is TGTGCCAGCAAAAGCGGGAGCTCCTACAATGAGCAGTTCTTC.

This clonotype appeared many times. V usage is TRBV28 and J usage is TRBJ2-1, with 15 bases lining up with TRBD2. V shed 6 bases, J shed 9 bases, and the junction held 9 bases outside the gene matches. The germline V gene encodes CDR1 MDHEN and CDR2 SYDVKM. The CDR3 consists of 16 residues. CDR3 in amino acids: CASRPGLAGGTGEQFF. In DNA form, the CDR3 reads TGTGCCAGCAGGCCGGGACTAGCGGGAGGAACGGGTGAGCAGTTCTTC.

This clonotype has a handful of counts. This chain uses TRBV27 with TRBJ2-2; D is unresolved. Trimming took off 8 bases at V and 4 bases at J, with 8 bases between the two ends. The germline V gene encodes CDR1 MNHEY and CDR2 SMNVEV (reference sequence). The CDR3 sequence is 12 residues long. For the CDR3, the DNA is TGTGCCAGCGGTATTCGCACCGGGGAGCTGTTTTTT. This encodes CASGIRTGELFF.

V and J are TRBV6-5 and TRBJ1-6; a weak D match, TRBD1 (5 bases). Germline V gene sequence: CDR1 MNHEY, CDR2 SVGAGI. The CDR3 sequence is 14 residues long. V gave up 8 bases and J gave up 10 bases, with 18 bases separating them. This CDR3 is CASYTTGVGSPLHF. The CDR3 nucleotides are TGTGCCAGCTACACAACAGGAGTCGGATCACCCCTCCACTTT.

This clonotype was counted a few times. This chain connects TRBV7-9 to TRBJ2-5; 7 positions agree with TRBD2. This CDR3 region has 15 residues. Germline lookup yields CDR1 SEHNR and CDR2 FQNEAQ (reference sequence). V lost 0 bases and J lost 2; bases outside the gene matches: 3. The CDR3 nucleotides are TGTGCCAGCAGCTTAGCGGGGACTACTCAAGAGACCCAGTACTTC. It is translated as CASSLAGTTQETQYF.

This clonotype was counted many times. V usage is TRBV7-2 and J usage is TRBJ1-1, with unresolved D. Trimming shortened V by 5 bases and J by 5 bases, and 12 bases separated the two germline ends. CDR3 length: 13 amino acids. From germline, CDR1 is SGHTA and CDR2 FQGNSA. In DNA form, the CDR3 reads TGTGCCAGCAGCGGTAGTATGGGTACTGAAGCTTTCTTT. Its protein is CASSGSMGTEAFF.

V and J are TRBV4-1 and TRBJ1-5, with 10 positions matching TRBD1. CDR3 length equals 14 residues. The V and J ends lost 3 bases and 5 bases, in that order; junction bases with no gene match: 1. CDR1 MGHRA and CDR2 YSYEKL come from the germline V gene. The CDR3, as DNA: TGCGCCAGCAGCCAGGGGACAGGGGATCAGCCCCAGCATTTT. This codes for CASSQGTGDQPQHF.

Remarks on this clonotype: A much larger clone differs by one base, so this may be a read error. The genes are TRBV28 and TRBJ1-1, with a weak D call TRBD1 (5 bases). From germline, CDR1 is MDHEN and CDR2 SYDVKM. The CDR3 sequence is 15 residues long. The CDR3 region is CASSTPGGMNTETFF. The CDR3 DNA reads as TGTGCCAGCAGCACCCCCGGGGGTATGAACACTGAAACTTTCTTT.

This chain joins TRBV6-9 and TRBJ2-7; 11 bases match TRBD2. Losses at the gene ends were 8 bases for V and 4 bases for J; bases not matched to a gene: 13. The CDR3 is 16 amino acids. From germline, CDR1 is MNHGY and CDR2 SVAAGI. CDR3: CASFNSGRAMMYEQYF. DNA of the CDR3: TGTGCCAGCTTTAATAGCGGGAGGGCCATGATGTACGAGCAGTACTTC.

V gene TRBV6-2 or TRBV6-3 combines with J gene TRBJ1-2; tentative D call: TRBD1 (6 bases). Trimming took 4 bases from V and 0 from J, leaving 12 bases between them. CDR1 is MNHEY and CDR2 is SVGEGT in the germline V gene. CDR3 size: 15 residues. The CDR3 DNA reads TGTGCCAGCAGTTTGGACAGCGCTTCTAACTATGGCTACACCTTC. Its translation: CASSLDSASNYGYTF.

At least ten counts were recorded for this clonotype. The chain links TRBV7-2 to TRBJ1-3; D gene ambiguous. Deletions cut 5 bases from V and 3 bases from J, with 8 bases between. The CDR3 sequence is 13 residues long. Germline V gene sequence: CDR1 SGHTA, CDR2 FQGNSA. The DNA for the CDR3 is TGTGCCAGCAGCCCCTCCTTTGGAAACACCATATATTTT. Protein product: CASSPSFGNTIYF.

The table lists this clonotype with a few counts. The chain is built from TRBV6-1 and TRBJ2-7; possible D gene TRBD1, 5 bases. Germline assignment: CDR1 MNHNS and CDR2 SASEGT. The V end was cut by 1 base, the J end by 4 bases, with 14 bases between. The CDR3 totals 15 residues. This chain's CDR3 is CASSEETGQWYEQYF. Here the CDR3 DNA reads TGTGCCAGCAGTGAAGAAACAGGCCAATGGTACGAGCAGTACTTC.

CDR3 coding DNA: TGCAGCGGGAAAGACAGGGGGAGTCGACTTGATGAGCAGTTCTTC. It codes for CSGKDRGSRLDEQFF. The chain has TRBV29-1 and TRBJ2-1; 9 bases match TRBD1. CDR1 is SQVTM, CDR2 ANQGSEA, per germline. V lost 7 bases and J lost 8; bases outside the gene matches: 15. The CDR3 is made up of 15 amino acids.

The J gene is TRBJ2-3, the V gene TRBV7-6, with 9 bases that match TRBD1. The CDR3 has 15 amino acids. V gave up 8 bases and J gave up 1 base; unmatched junction bases: 7. In germline, CDR1 is SGHVS, CDR2 FNYEAQ. The CDR3 sequence is CASGPRTGGTDTQYF. The CDR3 DNA reads as TGTGCCAGCGGCCCGCGGACAGGGGGCACAGATACGCAGTATTTT.